A selection of T cell receptor beta chains follows, all from one sample in a study of blood T cell repertoires in COVID-19. Sequencing was performed with immunoSEQ multiplex PCR; in TCRdb, only in-frame clones are kept and a portion is missing. The sample contains about 150,000 clones, around 82% of which appear only once. The material sequenced was peripheral blood. Receptors were obtained from a human donor with acute or convalescent COVID-19. The donor label of this sample is uncertain. Each CDR3 is given with its conserved first and last residue. Each record gives: CDR3 protein, CDR3 DNA, D gene, clone size, V gene, CDR3 length, J gene. The D gene is left open where the match is weak. Not every row has a clone size; where given, it reads once, few, many or a size class.

CASSLGRDSRGEKLFF | TGCGCCAGCAGCCTCGGAAGGGATTCAAGGGGTGAAAAACTGTTTTTT | . | . | TRBV5-1 | 16 | TRBJ1-4
CASSADRDYGYTF | TGTGCCAGCAGCGCCGACAGGGACTATGGCTACACCTTC | TRBD1 | . | TRBV14 | 13 | TRBJ1-2
CASSARWNGAEAFF | TGTGCCAGCAGCGCGCGGTGGAACGGCGCTGAAGCTTTCTTT | . | . | TRBV9 | 14 | TRBJ1-1
CASSEYNRDEEAFF | TGTGCCAGCAGTGAATATAACCGGGATGAGGAAGCTTTCTTT | . | . | TRBV25-1 | 14 | TRBJ1-1
CASSRDGGKGEAFF | TGCGCCAGCAGCCGTGATGGGGGGAAGGGTGAAGCTTTCTTT | . | . | TRBV5-1 | 14 | TRBJ1-1
CASSVSPGGYGYTF | TGTGCCAGCAGCGTCTCACCCGGGGGGTATGGCTACACCTTC | . | . | TRBV9 | 14 | TRBJ1-2
CASSRSGAYEQYF | TGTGCCAGCAGCCGTAGCGGGGCCTACGAGCAGTACTTC | TRBD2 | . | TRBV7-8 | 13 | TRBJ2-7
CASSTTGGRGYTF | TGTGCCAGCAGCACGACAGGGGGCCGTGGCTACACCTTC | TRBD1 | . | TRBV27 | 13 | TRBJ1-2
CASHLAGGDTQYF | TGTGCCAGCCACTTGGCGGGAGGGGATACGCAGTATTTT | TRBD2 | . | TRBV5-4 | 13 | TRBJ2-3
CASSLAGGRIRTREQFF | TGTGCCAGCAGTCTAGCGGGGGGACGTATCCGAACCCGCGAGCAGTTCTTC | TRBD2 | . | TRBV6-6 | 17 | TRBJ2-1
CASSQGGSSNYGYTF | TGCGCCAGCAGCCAAGGGGGCAGCTCTAACTATGGCTACACCTTC | . | once | TRBV4-1 | 15 | TRBJ1-2
CASSLVVQGGDEQFF | TGCGCCAGCAGCTTGGTCGTACAGGGGGGCGATGAGCAGTTCTTC | TRBD1 | . | TRBV5-1 | 15 | TRBJ2-1
CASSLYGDTQYF | TGTGCCAGCAGCTTGTACGGAGATACGCAGTATTTT | . | . | TRBV5-5 | 12 | TRBJ2-3
CASSYFGLAGDYEQYF | TGTGCCAGCAGTTACTTTGGATTAGCGGGGGACTACGAGCAGTACTTC | TRBD2 | . | TRBV6-5 | 16 | TRBJ2-7
CASSPAGGRTDTQYF | TGTGCCAGCAGCCCGGCCGGGGGTCGCACAGATACGCAGTATTTT | . | . | TRBV7-3 | 15 | TRBJ2-3
CSASGHGYTF | TGCAGTGCCAGCGGCCATGGCTACACCTTC | . | . | TRBV20-1 | 10 | TRBJ1-2
CASSYGGNSYEQYF | TGTGCCAGCAGTTACGGCGGAAACTCCTACGAGCAGTACTTC | . | . | TRBV6-2/TRBV6-3 | 14 | TRBJ2-7
CASSVILRGTEAFF | TGTGCCAGCAGCGTAATTCTTAGAGGGACTGAAGCTTTCTTT | . | . | TRBV9 | 14 | TRBJ1-1
CASSLNGGNTIYF | TGTGCCAGCAGTTTAAACGGTGGAAACACCATATATTTT | . | . | TRBV12-3/TRBV12-4 | 13 | TRBJ1-3
CASSPAPTSGGAVEQFF | TGTGCCAGCAGCCCAGCGCCAACTAGCGGGGGGGCCGTGGAGCAGTTCTTC | TRBD2 | . | TRBV7-2 | 17 | TRBJ2-1
CASTPGGAYEQYF | TGTGCCAGCACTCCCGGGGGGGCCTACGAGCAGTACTTC | TRBD2 | . | TRBV6-5 | 13 | TRBJ2-7
CASSVEEIATGDGNTIYF | TGTGCCAGCAGCGTAGAGGAGATTGCGACAGGGGACGGAAACACCATATATTTT | TRBD1 | . | TRBV9 | 18 | TRBJ1-3
CASIYGRYTGELFF | TGTGCCAGCATCTATGGGAGATACACCGGGGAGCTGTTTTTT | . | . | TRBV6-6 | 14 | TRBJ2-2
CSVPDRGRPFGYGYTF | TGCAGCGTACCTGACAGGGGGCGGCCCTTCGGCTATGGCTACACCTTC | TRBD1 | . | TRBV29-1 | 16 | TRBJ1-2
CASSGVRGETQYF | TGTGCCAGCAGTGGGGTCCGAGGAGAGACCCAGTACTTC | . | . | TRBV6-4 | 13 | TRBJ2-5
CASSQQGAKGTIYF | TGTGCCAGCAGCCAACAGGGGGCGAAGGGGACCATATATTTT | TRBD1 | once | TRBV3-1/TRBV3-2 | 14 | TRBJ1-3
CASSPEGLGISTDTQYF | TGTGCCAGTAGTCCTGAGGGACTAGGGATAAGCACAGATACGCAGTATTTT | TRBD2 | . | TRBV19 | 17 | TRBJ2-3
CASSLINYGYTF | TGTGCCAGCAGCTTAATAAACTATGGCTACACCTTC | . | . | TRBV7-9 | 12 | TRBJ1-2
CAWSVSSSNQPQHF | TGTGCCTGGAGTGTATCCAGTAGCAATCAGCCCCAGCATTTT | . | . | TRBV30 | 14 | TRBJ1-5
CAISESKGTSGGADEQFF | TGTGCCATCAGTGAGTCGAAAGGGACTAGCGGGGGGGCTGATGAGCAGTTCTTC | TRBD2 | . | TRBV10-3 | 18 | TRBJ2-1
CASSQDHGEETQYF | TGCGCCAGCAGCCAAGACCACGGGGAGGAGACCCAGTACTTC | . | . | TRBV4-3 | 14 | TRBJ2-5
CASRGHPTDTQYF | TGTGCCAGCAGAGGACACCCTACAGATACGCAGTATTTT | . | once | TRBV6-5 | 13 | TRBJ2-3
CASRDGQGRGLNIQYF | TGTGCCAGCAGAGATGGACAGGGAAGAGGGCTAAACATTCAGTACTTC | TRBD1 | . | TRBV2 | 16 | TRBJ2-4
CASSYQGGNEQYF | TGTGCCAGCAGTTACCAGGGGGGCAACGAGCAGTACTTC | . | many | TRBV6-5 | 13 | TRBJ2-7
CSVEGLITEAFF | TGCAGCGTCGAAGGTCTTATCACTGAAGCTTTCTTT | . | . | TRBV29-1 | 12 | TRBJ1-1
CASSGSGQGLAGYTF | TGTGCCAGCAGTGGCTCCGGGCAGGGGCTGGCTGGCTACACCTTC | . | . | TRBV2 | 15 | TRBJ1-2
CASSLAWASGYNEQFF | TGTGCCAGCAGCTTGGCATGGGCTTCGGGGTACAATGAGCAGTTCTTC | . | few | TRBV7-2 | 16 | TRBJ2-1
CATSDTTGSDTGELFF | TGTGCCACCAGTGACACAACAGGGTCGGACACCGGGGAGCTGTTTTTT | . | . | TRBV24-1 | 16 | TRBJ2-2
CASSPKRGAGGKNIQYF | TGTGCCAGTAGTCCTAAGCGGGGGGCAGGAGGCAAAAACATTCAGTACTTC | TRBD2 | . | TRBV19 | 17 | TRBJ2-4
CASSISGFNTEAFF | TGTGCCAGTAGTATATCAGGTTTTAACACTGAAGCTTTCTTT | . | . | TRBV19 | 14 | TRBJ1-1
CASSLEVRGQGGYTF | TGCGCCAGCAGCTTGGAGGTCAGGGGGCAGGGTGGCTACACCTTC | TRBD1 | . | TRBV5-1 | 15 | TRBJ1-2
CASSIHRDRSNTGELFF | TGTGCCAGTAGTATCCATCGGGACAGATCGAACACCGGGGAGCTGTTTTTT | TRBD1 | . | TRBV19 | 17 | TRBJ2-2